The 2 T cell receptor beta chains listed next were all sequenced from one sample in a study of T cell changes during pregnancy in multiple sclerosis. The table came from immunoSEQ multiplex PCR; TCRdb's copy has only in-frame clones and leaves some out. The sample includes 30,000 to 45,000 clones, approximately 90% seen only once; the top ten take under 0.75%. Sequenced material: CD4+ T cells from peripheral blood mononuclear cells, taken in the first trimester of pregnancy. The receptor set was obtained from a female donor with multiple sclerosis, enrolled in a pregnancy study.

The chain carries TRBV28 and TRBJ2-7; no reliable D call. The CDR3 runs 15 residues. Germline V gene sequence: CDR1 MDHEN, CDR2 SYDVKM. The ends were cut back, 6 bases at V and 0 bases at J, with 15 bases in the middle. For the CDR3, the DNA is TGTGCCAGCAGCCCCCGACAACATAGCTCCTACGAGCAGTACTTC. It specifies CASSPRQHSSYEQYF.

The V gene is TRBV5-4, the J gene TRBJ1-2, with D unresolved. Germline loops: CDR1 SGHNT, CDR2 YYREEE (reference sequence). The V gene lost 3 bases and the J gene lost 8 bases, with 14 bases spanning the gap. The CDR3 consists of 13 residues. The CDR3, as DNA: TGTGCCAGCAGCTCCCCTAGGGTAGCGGGCTACACCTTC. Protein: CASSSPRVAGYTF. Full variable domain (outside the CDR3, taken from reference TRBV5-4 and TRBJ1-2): ETGVTQSPTHLIKTRGQQVTLRCSSQSGHNTVSWYQQALGQGPQFIFQYYREEENGRGNFPPRFSGLQFPNYSSELNVNALELDDSALYLCASSSPRVAGYTFGSGTRLTVV.